This T cell receptor beta chain emerged from a study of blood T cell repertoires in COVID-19. The authors' processing: Estimated nucleated cell counts came from reference gene primer amplification. The assay was immunoSEQ multiplex PCR, and TCRdb's table has in-frame clones only and misses some. The V and J calls and clone size were taken over from that table, and D and trimming were inferred from the DNA. Among some 67,000 clones listed, 90% were seen once. Trimming took off 0 bases at V and 7 bases at J, with 7 bases between the two ends. Germline values: CDR1 SGHRS, CDR2 YFSETQ. The CDR3 is made up of 12 amino acids.

This rearrangement joins TRBV5-1 to TRBJ1-1, with D possibly TRBD1 on 5 matching bases. This sequence originates from a woman under 30 with acute or convalescent COVID-19. The source material was peripheral blood. The chain's CDR3 is CASSLEGVEAFF. In nucleotides, the CDR3 is TGCGCCAGCAGCTTGGAAGGGGTTGAAGCTTTCTTT.